A few counts support the clone carrying this T cell receptor beta chain. Antigen: not known. This sample stems from a study of beta chain features in type 1 diabetes. Investigators reverse transcribed all isolated RNA, so they sequenced expressed TCRB transcripts. Assay: immunoSEQ multiplex PCR; the TCRdb copy retains only in-frame clones and omits some. The table lists around 150,000 clones, roughly 9% of them singletons. Study-wide findings and caveats: All four CD4+ subsets from Type 1 diabetes patients carried moderately but significantly shorter TCRB CDR3s. Fewer insertions but more deletions were seen at VDJ junctions in type 1 diabetes patients.

The sequenced material came from central memory CD4+ T cells from blood. The receptor was isolated from a woman aged 25 to 39 with type 1 diabetes.

CDR3 sequence: CASSLSGADTGELFF. The DNA for the CDR3 is TGTGCCAGCAGCTTGTCAGGGGCGGACACCGGGGAGCTGTTTTTT. The chain has TRBV11-2 and TRBJ2-2, with D perhaps matching TRBD1 (6 bases). Per the germline V gene, CDR1 is SGHAT and CDR2 is FQNNGV. Trimming took off 3 bases at V and 3 bases at J, with 11 bases between the two ends. The CDR3 is 15 residues long. The complete variable domain, with remaining parts taken from reference TRBV11-2 and TRBJ2-2, reads EAGVAQSPRYKIIEKRQSVAFWCNPISGHATLYWYQQILGQGPKLLIQFQNNGVVDDSQLPKDRFSAERLKGVDSTLKIQPAKLEDSAVYLCASSLSGADTGELFFGEGSRLTVL.